Shown below are 31 T cell receptor beta chains from a single sample sequenced in a study of blood T cell repertoires in COVID-19. The protocol was immunoSEQ multiplex PCR, while the TCRdb copy is restricted to in-frame clones and leaves out a portion. The data show 70,000 to 90,000 clones, over 75% seen once. What was sequenced was peripheral blood. Receptor source: a man aged 55 to 70 with acute or convalescent COVID-19.

The V gene is TRBV15, the J gene TRBJ1-2, with D unclear. V was cut by 5 bases and J by 2 bases, with 12 bases left in between. Germline V lookup: CDR1 LNHNV, CDR2 YYDKDF (reference sequence). The CDR3 runs 14 residues. CDR3 region: CATSRSGWNYGYTF. CDR3 in DNA: TGTGCCACCAGCCGGTCCGGGTGGAACTATGGCTACACCTTC.

V gene TRBV19 combines with J gene TRBJ1-5, with D maybe TRBD1 (6 bases). Looked up from germline, CDR1 is LNHDA and CDR2 is SQIVND (reference sequence). CDR3 size: 17 residues. V was cut by 6 bases and J by 5 bases, with 23 bases left in between. The CDR3 nucleotides are TGTGCCAGTAGCCGTCAGGGGCAGGGACTAGCGGATCAGCCCCAGCATTTT. Translated, it gives CASSRQGQGLADQPQHF. Drawing the rest from reference TRBV19 and TRBJ1-5, the complete variable domain is DGGITQSPKYLFRKEGQNVTLSCEQNLNHDAMYWYRQDPGQGLRLIYYSQIVNDFQKGDIAEGYSVSREKKESFPLTVTSAQKNPTAFYLCASSRQGQGLADQPQHFGDGTRLSIL.

This chain uses TRBV6-6 with TRBJ1-2; D unclear. Germline lookup yields CDR1 MNHNY and CDR2 SVGAGI (reference sequence). The CDR3 is 16 amino acids. The V end lost 7 bases, the J end lost 8 bases, and 26 bases lay between the germline ends. CDR3 DNA sequence: TGTGCCAGCATACCCACGGCCGGGAGTGGTCTCAGGGGCTACACCTTC. This gives the protein CASIPTAGSGLRGYTF.

The count of this clone is one. The chain employs TRBV5-6 and TRBJ2-1, with TRBD2 as a possible D gene (5 bases). The CDR3 totals 14 residues. The germline V and J ends were trimmed by 5 bases and 6 bases, with 15 bases remaining between them. Germline V gene sequence: CDR1 SGHDT, CDR2 YYEEEE. As DNA, the CDR3 is TGTGCCAGCAGGACGCAGAGCGGCCTCAATGAGCAGTTCTTC. The encoded protein is CASRTQSGLNEQFF.

The rearrangement joins TRBV7-3 to TRBJ1-2; 7 bases map to TRBD1. The CDR3 has 14 residues. Germline V lookup: CDR1 SGHTA, CDR2 FQGTGA. The ends lost 5 bases at V and 2 bases at J; junction bases unmatched: 5. The CDR3 spells CASSIGGQNYGYTF. CDR3 DNA sequence: TGTGCCAGCAGCATTGGGGGACAGAACTATGGCTACACCTTC.

This chain connects TRBV2 to TRBJ1-2; possibly TRBD1 for D (6 bases). This CDR3 comprises 13 residues. V lost 6 bases and J lost 0, with 8 bases in between. The germline V gene encodes CDR1 SNHLY and CDR2 FYNNEI. Written as DNA, the CDR3 is TGTGCCAGCAGAAGGGGGTCTAACTATGGCTACACCTTC. Translating it yields CASRRGSNYGYTF. Drawing the rest from reference TRBV2 and TRBJ1-2, the complete variable domain is EPEVTQTPSHQVTQMGQEVILRCVPISNHLYFYWYRQILGQKVEFLVSFYNNEISEKSEIFDDQFSVERPDGSNFTLKIRSTKLEDSAMYFCASRRGSNYGYTFGSGTRLTVV.

This chain links TRBV6-2 or TRBV6-3 with TRBJ2-3, with 8 bases lining up with TRBD2. CDR3 length equals 17 residues. Germline V gene sequence: CDR1 MNHEY, CDR2 SVGEGT. Losses at the gene ends were 5 bases for V and 2 bases for J; bases not matched to a gene: 12. CDR3 amino acids: CASSPGRVAGFTDTQYF. DNA of the CDR3: TGTGCCAGCAGTCCCGGGAGGGTAGCGGGGTTCACAGATACGCAGTATTTT.

V usage is TRBV5-1 and J usage is TRBJ1-1, with 7 bases identical to TRBD1. V gave up 3 bases and J gave up 1 base; unmatched junction bases: 6. The length of the CDR3 is 15 residues. Looked up from germline, CDR1 is SGHRS and CDR2 is YFSETQ. CDR3 sequence reads: CASSSTGAWNTEAFF. The CDR3 DNA reads as TGCGCCAGCAGCTCCACAGGGGCCTGGAACACTGAAGCTTTCTTT.

The chain carries TRBV3-1 (or the pseudogene TRBV3-2) and TRBJ1-4; D is perhaps TRBD1 (6 bases). V shed 1 base and J shed 3 bases, with 9 bases lying between them. The CDR3 sequence is 15 residues long. Germline V gives CDR1 LGHDT, CDR2 YNNKEL (reference sequence). The CDR3 coding sequence is TGTGCCAGCAGCCAAGTAACAGGGTCTAATGAAAAACTGTTTTTT. The encoded protein is CASSQVTGSNEKLFF.

The rearrangement links TRBV6-1 to TRBJ2-7; no reliable D call. The CDR3 has 13 amino acids. Trimming left V 3 bases short and J 3 bases short, with 9 bases between. Germline CDR1 and CDR2: MNHNS and SASEGT. The CDR3 spells CASSDRTNYEQYF. DNA for the CDR3: TGTGCCAGCAGTGACAGAACTAACTACGAGCAGTACTTC.

This chain links TRBV13 with TRBJ2-7; tentative D call: TRBD1 (5 bases). Trimming removed 5 bases from V and 2 bases from J, with 16 bases in between. This CDR3 contains 15 residues. Per the germline V gene, CDR1 is PRHDT and CDR2 is FYEKMQ (reference sequence). DNA of the CDR3: TGTGCCAGCAGCCAAAGTGGCAGGGTTCCCTACGAGCAGTACTTC. Translating it yields CASSQSGRVPYEQYF.

The chain couples TRBV7-2 to TRBJ2-3; 9 bases align to TRBD1. V shed 8 bases and J 4 bases; nucleotides not matched to a gene: 7. The CDR3 totals 14 residues. Per germline, CDR1 SGHTA and CDR2 FQGNSA. The CDR3 DNA reads as TGTGCCAGCCTCCGGGACAGGGTAGCAGATACGCAGTATTTT. This gives the protein CASLRDRVADTQYF.

The CDR3 protein is CASSEGAGVWSTEAFF. CDR3 nucleotide sequence: TGTGCCAGCAGTGAGGGGGCAGGGGTGTGGAGCACTGAAGCTTTCTTT. This rearrangement joins TRBV6-1 to TRBJ1-1; TRBD1 is a possible D gene (6 bases). Germline V lookup: CDR1 MNHNS, CDR2 SASEGT. V lost 3 bases, J lost 4 bases, and 18 bases lay in between. There are 16 residues in the CDR3.

This rearrangement joins TRBV12-3 or TRBV12-4 to TRBJ1-2; D is uncertain. The CDR3 length is 13 residues. V was pared by 2 bases and J by 4 bases, with 8 bases between. The CDR3 DNA follows: TGTGCCAGCAGTTTAACAGTAGGCTATGGCTACACCTTC. This sequence encodes CASSLTVGYGYTF.

DNA of the CDR3: TGTGCCAGCAGTGAAAACAGGGCTACCTATGGCTACACCTTC. Residues: CASSENRATYGYTF. V usage is TRBV6-1 and J usage is TRBJ1-2, with TRBD1 as a possible D gene (6 bases). V lost 2 bases, J lost 4 bases, and 11 bases lay in between. The CDR3 extends over 14 amino acids. Looked up from germline, CDR1 is MNHNS and CDR2 is SASEGT.

The genes are TRBV7-2 and TRBJ2-7; D might be TRBD2 (6 bases). CDR3 length: 14 amino acids. Deletions cut 5 bases from V and 3 bases from J, with 14 bases between. CDR1 is SGHTA and CDR2 is FQGNSA in the germline V gene. CDR3 loop: CASSPQGGDYEQYF. The CDR3, as DNA: TGTGCCAGCAGCCCCCAGGGCGGGGACTACGAGCAGTACTTC.

The chain employs TRBV5-6 and TRBJ1-2, with D unresolved. V lost 1 base and J lost 1, with 11 bases in between. Per the germline V gene, CDR1 is SGHDT and CDR2 is YYEEEE. This CDR3 is 15 amino acids long. The CDR3: CASSLYQTVNYGYTF. The CDR3, as DNA: TGTGCCAGCAGCTTGTACCAAACGGTTAACTATGGCTACACCTTC.

The chain combines TRBV3-1 (or the pseudogene TRBV3-2) with TRBJ2-2; 14 bases agree with TRBD2. The CDR3 loop spans 19 amino acids. The germline V gene encodes CDR1 LGHDT and CDR2 YNNKEL (reference sequence). Trimming removed 0 bases from V and 8 bases from J; junction bases left unmatched: 11. CDR3 in DNA: TGTGCCAGCAGCCAAGATTTAGGGACTAGCGGGAGTAATGGAGGGGAGCTGTTTTTT. Translating it yields CASSQDLGTSGSNGGELFF.

V and J are TRBV9 and TRBJ1-3; 7 bases line up with TRBD1. The CDR3 is 16 residues long. Germline V CDR1 and CDR2: SGDLS, YYNGEE. J was trimmed by 0 bases and V by 0 bases; bases with no gene match: 3. In DNA form, the CDR3 reads TGTGCCAGCAGCGTAGCGGGACAGAGCTCTGGAAACACCATATATTTT. It translates to CASSVAGQSSGNTIYF.

This chain connects TRBV4-2 to TRBJ1-6; tentatively, D is TRBD1 (5 bases). Trimming shortened V by 1 base and J by 1 base, and 20 bases separated the two germline ends. This CDR3 spans 20 amino acids. The V gene's germline CDR1 is LGHNA and CDR2 YNFKEQ. The CDR3 loop is CASSQGGRASVGSYNSPLHF. The CDR3 DNA follows: TGTGCCAGCAGCCAAGGCGGCAGGGCGAGTGTGGGGTCCTATAATTCACCCCTCCACTTT.

The chain uses TRBV5-5 and TRBJ1-3, with D possibly being TRBD1 (5 bases). CDR1 and CDR2 from the germline V gene are SGHKS and YYEKEE (reference sequence). CDR3 length: 13 amino acids. With 0 bases removed from V and 4 bases from J, the gap between germline ends came to 5 bases. CDR3 protein: CASSLDRGNTIYF. The CDR3 nucleotides read TGTGCCAGCAGCTTGGACAGGGGAAACACCATATATTTT. Full variable domain (remainder filled in from reference TRBV5-5 and TRBJ1-3): DAGVTQSPTHLIKTRGQQVTLRCSPISGHKSVSWYQQVLGQGPQFIFQYYEKEERGRGNFPDRFSARQFPNYSSELNVNALLLGDSALYLCASSLDRGNTIYFGEGSWLTVV.

The gene calls are TRBV6-5 and TRBJ1-2, with unresolved D. The CDR3 sequence is 15 residues long. Germline V gives CDR1 MNHEY, CDR2 SVGAGI. V gave up 2 bases and J gave up 7 bases, with 17 bases separating them. CDR3 residues: CASSYMNRESGGYTF. In nucleotides, the CDR3 is TGTGCCAGCAGTTACATGAATCGGGAAAGTGGTGGCTACACCTTC.

The chain uses TRBV7-6 and TRBJ2-5, with TRBD1 matching 9 bases. The CDR3 loop spans 14 amino acids. The V gene's germline CDR1 is SGHVS and CDR2 FNYEAQ. V dropped 5 bases and J dropped 5; count of bases not matched to a gene: 6. The CDR3 region is CASSPQGAGETQYF. The CDR3 DNA follows: TGTGCCAGCAGCCCACAGGGGGCTGGGGAGACCCAGTACTTC.

There are a few counts of this clone. The rearrangement links TRBV10-2 to TRBJ2-7; 14 nucleotides line up with TRBD2. With V trimmed by 3 bases and J by 6 bases, 7 bases remained unmatched. The CDR3 runs to 16 residues. Germline lookup yields CDR1 WSHSY and CDR2 SAAADI. The CDR3 spells CASSDVGLAGVSEQYF. The CDR3 nucleotides are TGCGCCAGCAGTGACGTGGGACTAGCGGGAGTCTCCGAGCAGTACTTC.

V and J are TRBV12-3 or TRBV12-4 and TRBJ1-1, with 7 positions matching TRBD1. The CDR3 extends over 12 amino acids. Trimming cost V 3 bases and J 7 bases; bases outside gene matches: 2. The CDR3 region is CASSLWDSEAFF. The CDR3 bases are TGTGCCAGCAGTTTGTGGGACAGTGAAGCTTTCTTT.

V gene TRBV11-2 combines with J gene TRBJ1-1, with D possibly matching TRBD1 (5 bases). This CDR3 is built from 13 residues. V was clipped by 5 bases and J by 1 base, with 8 bases between them. Per germline, CDR1 SGHAT and CDR2 FQNNGV. The CDR3 sequence: CASSPGGNTEAFF. DNA of the CDR3: TGTGCCAGCAGCCCCGGGGGGAACACTGAAGCTTTCTTT.

The V gene is TRBV18, the J gene TRBJ1-6; unclear D gene. CDR1 KGHSH and CDR2 LQKENI come from the germline V gene. V was clipped by 3 bases and J by 7 bases, with 10 bases between them. This CDR3 spans 14 amino acids. The DNA of the CDR3 is TGTGCCAGCTCACCCTTGGCAGAAAATTCACCCCTCCACTTT. This encodes CASSPLAENSPLHF.

CDR3 nucleotide sequence: TGTGCCAGCAGCCAAGGGTCTCGACAGATTAATGAAAAACTGTTTTTT. Residues: CASSQGSRQINEKLFF. The V gene is TRBV4-2, the J gene TRBJ1-4; weak D call: TRBD1 (5 bases). The V gene's germline CDR1 is LGHNA and CDR2 YNFKEQ. This CDR3 is 16 amino acids long. The V gene lost 1 base and the J gene lost 4 bases, with 13 bases spanning the gap.

The J gene is TRBJ2-1, the V gene TRBV3-1 (or the pseudogene TRBV3-2); the match to TRBD2 covers 10 bases. Germline trimming cut 4 bases from V and 10 bases from J; bases unmatched to any gene: 4. The CDR3 runs to 13 residues. Germline CDR1 LGHDT, CDR2 YNNKEL (reference sequence). CDR3 loop: CASSPVTSGEQFF. CDR3 coding DNA: TGTGCCAGCAGCCCGGTGACTAGCGGGGAGCAGTTCTTC.

The rearrangement uses TRBV7-9 and TRBJ1-1, with D possibly being TRBD1 (6 bases). The V end was cut by 5 bases, the J end by 6 bases, with 10 bases between. CDR1 and CDR2 from the germline V gene are SEHNR and FQNEAQ (reference sequence). The length of the CDR3 is 12 residues. DNA of the CDR3: TGTGCCAGCAGCCTTGGGGGCGCTGAAGCTTTCTTT. Translating gives CASSLGGAEAFF.

This sequence joins TRBV5-4 and TRBJ2-7; 11 positions match TRBD2. Germline V gives CDR1 SGHNT, CDR2 YYREEE (reference sequence). This CDR3 has 14 residues. The V segment lost 6 bases and the J segment 6 bases; nucleotides outside the gene matches: 8. CDR3 DNA sequence: TGTGCCAGCACCTGGGGGCTAGCGGGAGGCGAGCAGTACTTC. Its translation is CASTWGLAGGEQYF. The variable domain in full, completed from reference TRBV5-4 and TRBJ2-7, reads ETGVTQSPTHLIKTRGQQVTLRCSSQSGHNTVSWYQQALGQGPQFIFQYYREEENGRGNFPPRFSGLQFPNYSSELNVNALELDDSALYLCASTWGLAGGEQYFGPGTRLTVT.